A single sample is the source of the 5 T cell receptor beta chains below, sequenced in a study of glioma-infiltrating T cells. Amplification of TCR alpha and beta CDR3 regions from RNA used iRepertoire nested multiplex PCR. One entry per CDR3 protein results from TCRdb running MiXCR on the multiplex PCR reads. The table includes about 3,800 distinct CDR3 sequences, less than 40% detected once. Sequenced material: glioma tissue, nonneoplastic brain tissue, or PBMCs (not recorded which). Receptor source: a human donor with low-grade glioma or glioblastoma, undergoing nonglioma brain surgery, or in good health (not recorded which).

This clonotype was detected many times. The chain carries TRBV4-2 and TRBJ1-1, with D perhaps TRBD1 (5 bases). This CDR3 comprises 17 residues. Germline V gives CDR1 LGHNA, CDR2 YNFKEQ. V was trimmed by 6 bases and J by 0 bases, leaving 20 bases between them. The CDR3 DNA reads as TGTGCCAGCAGAGAAACCGGGACGGGTACCTTGAACACTGAAGCTTTCTTT. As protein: CASRETGTGTLNTEAFF.

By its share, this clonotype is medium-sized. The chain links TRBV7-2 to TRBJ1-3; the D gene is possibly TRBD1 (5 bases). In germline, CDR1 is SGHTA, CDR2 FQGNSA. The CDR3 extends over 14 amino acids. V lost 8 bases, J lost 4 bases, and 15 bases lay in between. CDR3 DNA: TGTGCCAGCGCTCCTGGGGCGTCCGGAAACACCATATATTTT. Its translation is CASAPGASGNTIYF.

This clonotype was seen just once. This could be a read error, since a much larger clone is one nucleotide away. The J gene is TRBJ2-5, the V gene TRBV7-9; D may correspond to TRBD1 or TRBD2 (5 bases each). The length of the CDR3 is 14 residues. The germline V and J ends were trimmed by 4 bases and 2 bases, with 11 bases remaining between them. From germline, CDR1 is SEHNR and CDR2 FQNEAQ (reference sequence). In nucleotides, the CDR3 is TGTGCCAGCAGCTCCCAGGGCGGGCAAGAGACCCAGTACTTC. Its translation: CASSSQGGQETQYF.

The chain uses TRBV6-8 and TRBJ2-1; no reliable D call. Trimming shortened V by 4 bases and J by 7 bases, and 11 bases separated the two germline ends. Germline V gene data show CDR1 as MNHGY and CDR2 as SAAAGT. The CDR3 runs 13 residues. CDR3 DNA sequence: TGTGCCAGCAGTTCTCTTCGCAGAAATGAGCAGTTCTTC. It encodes CASSSLRRNEQFF.

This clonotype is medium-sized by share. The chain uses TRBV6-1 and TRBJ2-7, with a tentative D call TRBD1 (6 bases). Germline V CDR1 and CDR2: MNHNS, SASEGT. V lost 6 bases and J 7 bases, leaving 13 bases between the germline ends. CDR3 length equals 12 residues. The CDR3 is CASRRTVGEQYF. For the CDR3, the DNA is TGTGCCAGCAGAAGGACAGTGGGAGAGCAGTACTTC.